This TCR beta chain was observed in a study of shared clonotypes between healthy human individuals. Sequencing used immunoSEQ multiplex PCR; TCRdb keeps in-frame clones, though not all of them. The sample gives around 95,000 clones, roughly two thirds of which show up once; more than 40% is in the top ten. The CDR3 length is 14 residues. V gave up 7 bases and J gave up 5 bases, with 18 bases separating them. Germline CDR1 MGHDK, CDR2 SYGVNS. The sequence was collected from a man aged 30 to 45 in good health. J is TRBJ2-7 and V is TRBV25-1; a possible D gene is TRBD1 (5 bases). The source material was memory CD8+ T cells sorted from blood. Noted subset: CD45RO+ cells pooled with CCR7-negative TemRA cells. This chain's CDR3 is CASTPQGIVDEQYF. In DNA form, the CDR3 reads TGTGCCAGCACCCCGCAGGGTATCGTCGACGAGCAGTACTTC.